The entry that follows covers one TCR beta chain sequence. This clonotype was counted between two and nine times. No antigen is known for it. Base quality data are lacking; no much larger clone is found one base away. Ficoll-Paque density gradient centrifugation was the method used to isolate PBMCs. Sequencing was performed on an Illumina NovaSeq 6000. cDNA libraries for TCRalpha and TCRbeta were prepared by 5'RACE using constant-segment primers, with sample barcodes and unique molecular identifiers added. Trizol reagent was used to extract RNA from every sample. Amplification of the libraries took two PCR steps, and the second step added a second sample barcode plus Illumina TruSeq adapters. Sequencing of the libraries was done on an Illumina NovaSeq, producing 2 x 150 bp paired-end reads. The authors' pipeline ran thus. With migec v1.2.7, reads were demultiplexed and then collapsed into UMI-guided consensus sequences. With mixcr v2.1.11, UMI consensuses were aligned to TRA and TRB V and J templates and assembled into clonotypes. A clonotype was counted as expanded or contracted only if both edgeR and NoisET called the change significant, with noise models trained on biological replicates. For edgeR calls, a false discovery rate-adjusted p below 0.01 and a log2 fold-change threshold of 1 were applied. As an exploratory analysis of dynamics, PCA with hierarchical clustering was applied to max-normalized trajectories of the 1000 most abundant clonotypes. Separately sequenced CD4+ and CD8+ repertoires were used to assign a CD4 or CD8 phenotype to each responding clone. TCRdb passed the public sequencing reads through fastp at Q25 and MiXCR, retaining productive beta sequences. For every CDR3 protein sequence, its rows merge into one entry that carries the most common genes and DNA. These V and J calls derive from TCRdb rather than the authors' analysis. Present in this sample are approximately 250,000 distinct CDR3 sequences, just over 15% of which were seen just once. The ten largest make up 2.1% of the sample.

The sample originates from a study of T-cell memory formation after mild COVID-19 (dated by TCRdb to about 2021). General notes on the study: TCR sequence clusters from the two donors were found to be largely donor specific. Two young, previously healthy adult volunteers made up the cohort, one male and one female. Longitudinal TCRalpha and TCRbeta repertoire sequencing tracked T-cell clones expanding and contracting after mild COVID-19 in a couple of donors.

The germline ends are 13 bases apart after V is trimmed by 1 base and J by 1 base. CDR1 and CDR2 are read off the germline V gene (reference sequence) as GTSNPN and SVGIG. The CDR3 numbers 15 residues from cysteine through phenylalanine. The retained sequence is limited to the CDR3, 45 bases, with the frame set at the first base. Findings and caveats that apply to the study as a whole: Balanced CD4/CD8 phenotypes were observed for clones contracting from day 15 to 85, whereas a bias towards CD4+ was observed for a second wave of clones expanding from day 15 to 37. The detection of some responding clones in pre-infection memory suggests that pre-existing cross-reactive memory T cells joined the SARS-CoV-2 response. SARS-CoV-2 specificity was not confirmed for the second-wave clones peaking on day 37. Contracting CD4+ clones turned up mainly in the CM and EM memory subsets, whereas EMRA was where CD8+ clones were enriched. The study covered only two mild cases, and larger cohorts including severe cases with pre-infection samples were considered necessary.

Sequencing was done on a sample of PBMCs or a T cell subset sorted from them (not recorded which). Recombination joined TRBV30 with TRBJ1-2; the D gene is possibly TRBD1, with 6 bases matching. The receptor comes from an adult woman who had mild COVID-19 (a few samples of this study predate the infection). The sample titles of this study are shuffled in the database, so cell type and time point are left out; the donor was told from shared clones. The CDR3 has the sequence CAWSDEGGYNYGYTF. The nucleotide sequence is TGTGCCTGGAGTGATGAAGGGGGATATAACTATGGCTACACCTTC.